The TCR beta chain under discussion was sequenced for a study of cytomegalovirus exposure and HLA in healthy donors. Remarks on this clone: No antigen is known for it.

This CDR3 has 17 residues. Losses at the gene ends were 3 bases for V and 0 bases for J; bases not matched to a gene: 8. Germline V gene data show CDR1 as SGHDT and CDR2 as YYEEEE. PCR was performed using 60 Vbeta and 13 Jbeta primers. Data came from immunoSEQ multiplex PCR; TCRdb stores just in-frame clones and leaves some out. This table holds 200,000 to 250,000 clones, 77% found once. General study results and limits: In a later analysis, the majority of CMV-associated beta chains seemingly showed HLA restriction.

The chain links TRBV5-6 to TRBJ1-1; 10 positions agree with TRBD1. The receptor was isolated from a woman aged 60-75 years in good health and CMV-seropositive. Specimen: PBMCs. In DNA, the CDR3 is TGTGCCAGCAGCTGGGACAGGGGCCTCAATTTGAACACTGAAGCTTTCTTT. Its translation is CASSWDRGLNLNTEAFF. The full variable domain, rest sourced from reference TRBV5-6 and TRBJ1-1, is DAGVTQSPTHLIKTRGQQVTLRCSPKSGHDTVSWYQQALGQGPQFIFQYYEEEERQRGNFPDRFSGHQFPNYSSELNVNALLLGDSALYLCASSWDRGLNLNTEAFFGQGTRLTVV.